This T cell receptor (beta chain) was captured by sequencing in a study of post-analysis software for immune sequencing data. CDR3 length: 13 residues. CDR1 and CDR2 from the germline V gene are DFQATT and SNEGSKA (reference sequence). The V and J ends lost 1 base and 7 bases respectively, with 12 bases between them. For this clonotype: Its antigen is unknown.

General study results and limits: With TRBV5-6, TRBV5-1 and TRBV20-1 included, a handful of TRBV segments were more frequent in patients than in controls. F measure grouped same-batch samples tightly together.

Included in the TCR beta cDNA libraries were unique molecular identifiers. TCRdb reprocessed the PCR reads via MiXCR and lists one record per CDR3 protein. The sample contains some 800,000 distinct CDR3 sequences, about 45% of which appear only once. This clonotype was obtained from a girl aged 5 to 17 with multiple sclerosis. The chain recombines TRBV20-1 with TRBJ2-3; D remains ambiguous. Sequencing was done on a sample of blood. CDR3 nucleotide sequence: TGCAGTGCTAGAGGCGTTGGCGCCAATACGCAGTATTTT. Its protein product is CSARGVGANTQYF.